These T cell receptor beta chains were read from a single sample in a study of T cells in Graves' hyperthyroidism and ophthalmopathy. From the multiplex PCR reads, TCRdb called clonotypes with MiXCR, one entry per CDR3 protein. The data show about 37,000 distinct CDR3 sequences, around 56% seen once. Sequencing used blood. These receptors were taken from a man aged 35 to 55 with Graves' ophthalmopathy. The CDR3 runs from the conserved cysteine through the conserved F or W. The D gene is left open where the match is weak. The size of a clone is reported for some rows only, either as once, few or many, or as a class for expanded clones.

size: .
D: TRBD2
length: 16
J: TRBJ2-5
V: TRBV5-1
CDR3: CASSFGTSGSTETQYF

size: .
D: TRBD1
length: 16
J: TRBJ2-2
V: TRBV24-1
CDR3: CATSDPAGQGNGELFF

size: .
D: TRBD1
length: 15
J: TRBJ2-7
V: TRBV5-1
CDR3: CASSVGQAIREEQYF

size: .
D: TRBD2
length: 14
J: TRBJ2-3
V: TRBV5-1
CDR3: CASSPFTSANTQYF

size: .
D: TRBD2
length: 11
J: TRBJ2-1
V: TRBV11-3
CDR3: CASSGGDEQFF

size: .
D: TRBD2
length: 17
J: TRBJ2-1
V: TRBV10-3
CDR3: CAISESGLAQYDNEQFF

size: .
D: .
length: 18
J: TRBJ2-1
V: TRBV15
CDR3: CATSRSRGGASSYNEQFF

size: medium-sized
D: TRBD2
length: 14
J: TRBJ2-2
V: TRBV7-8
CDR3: CATWGAGGTGELFF

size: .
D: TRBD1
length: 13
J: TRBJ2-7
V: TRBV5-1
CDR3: CASSLEQGDEQYF

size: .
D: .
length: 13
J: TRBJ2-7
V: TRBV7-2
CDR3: CAGSRGVSYKQYF

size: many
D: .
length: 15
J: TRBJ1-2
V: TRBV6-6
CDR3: CASSLLGSSNYGYTF

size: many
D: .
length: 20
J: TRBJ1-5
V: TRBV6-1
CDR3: CASSKAAGTRRRGDNQPQHF

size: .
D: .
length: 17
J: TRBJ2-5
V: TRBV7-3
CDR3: CASSWRSGGTREETQYF

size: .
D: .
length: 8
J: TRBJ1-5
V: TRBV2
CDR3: CASGNRDF

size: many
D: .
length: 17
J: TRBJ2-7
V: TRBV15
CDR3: CATSRELIRGALDEQYF

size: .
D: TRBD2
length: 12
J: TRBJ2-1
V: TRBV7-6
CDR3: CAMSGTYNEQFF

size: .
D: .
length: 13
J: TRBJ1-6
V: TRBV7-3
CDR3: CASSRDGYSPLHF